These 10 T cell receptor beta chains were all obtained from the same sample, sequenced in a study of blood T cell repertoires in COVID-19. Profiling relied on immunoSEQ multiplex PCR, and the TCRdb table lists in-frame clones only, not all of them. The data contain some 390,000 clones, 89% of them singletons. Source material: peripheral blood. Source of these receptors: a woman in her thirties or forties with COVID-19, enrolled during active disease.

CDR3 bases: TGTGCCACCAGCAGAGCAACGGGGGTCTCCTACAATGAGCAGTTCTTC. Translated, it gives CATSRATGVSYNEQFF. The chain recombines TRBV15 with TRBJ2-1; D might be TRBD2 (6 bases). Trimming stripped 1 base from V and 0 bases from J, with 10 bases between. The CDR3 runs 16 residues. The V gene's germline CDR1 is LNHNV and CDR2 YYDKDF (reference sequence).

V gene TRBV27 combines with J gene TRBJ1-5, with 7 bases identical to TRBD1. The V segment lost 6 bases and the J segment 3 bases; nucleotides outside the gene matches: 5. The CDR3 covers 14 residues. Looked up from germline, CDR1 is MNHEY and CDR2 is SMNVEV (reference sequence). As DNA, the CDR3 is TGTGCCAGCAGACCAGACAGGGACAATCAGCCCCAGCATTTT. Translating it yields CASRPDRDNQPQHF.

The chain uses TRBV7-2 and TRBJ2-1; 10 nucleotides agree with TRBD1. CDR1 is SGHTA and CDR2 is FQGNSA in the germline V gene. J gave up 1 base and V 4 bases, and 1 base lay outside the gene matches. The CDR3 runs to 15 residues. The chain's CDR3 is CASSWTGGSYNEQFF. CDR3 nucleotides: TGTGCCAGCAGCTGGACAGGGGGATCCTACAATGAGCAGTTCTTC. Using reference TRBV7-2 and TRBJ2-1 for the parts outside the CDR3, the full variable domain is GAGVSQSPSNKVTEKGKDVELRCDPISGHTALYWYRQSLGQGLEFLIYFQGNSAPDKSGLPSDRFSAERTGGSVSTLTIQRTQQEDSAVYLCASSWTGGSYNEQFFGPGTRLTVL.

V usage is TRBV28 and J usage is TRBJ1-1; TRBD1 might be the D (6 bases). This CDR3 region has 15 residues. Germline V gene sequence: CDR1 MDHEN, CDR2 SYDVKM. Trimming cost V 10 bases and J 4 bases, with 22 bases left between them. The DNA for the CDR3 is TGTGCCACGACGGTCCCACAGGGTTGGAGCACTGAAGCTTTCTTT. Translated: CATTVPQGWSTEAFF.

The gene calls are TRBV3-1 (or the pseudogene TRBV3-2) and TRBJ2-1, with 9 nucleotides matching TRBD2. The CDR3 has 21 amino acids. V shed 2 bases, J shed 0 bases, and the junction held 17 bases outside the gene matches. CDR1 is LGHDT, CDR2 YNNKEL, per germline (reference sequence). The CDR3 nucleotides are TGTGCCAGCAGCCAACGGACCCCGGGACTAGCTGGAGTGGGCTCCTACAATGAGCAGTTCTTC. Its protein is CASSQRTPGLAGVGSYNEQFF.

This clone showed up just once. V usage is TRBV5-1 and J usage is TRBJ1-2, with 7 bases lining up with TRBD1. V shed 3 bases, J shed 8 bases, and the junction held 4 bases outside the gene matches. Germline CDR1 SGHRS, CDR2 YFSETQ. The CDR3 length is 12 residues. CDR3 amino acids: CASSSGTVGYTF. For the CDR3, the DNA is TGCGCCAGCAGCTCTGGGACAGTCGGCTACACCTTC.

The rearrangement links TRBV9 to TRBJ2-1; the match to TRBD2 covers 12 bases. This CDR3 is built from 15 residues. Germline V CDR1 and CDR2: SGDLS, YYNGEE. V lost 5 bases to trimming and J lost 9 bases; unmatched junction nucleotides: 9. CDR3 in amino acids: CASSLGLAGSGEQFF. CDR3 nucleotide sequence: TGTGCCAGCAGTCTCGGACTAGCGGGGAGCGGTGAGCAGTTCTTC. The full variable domain, with the rest looked up from reference TRBV9 and TRBJ2-1, is DSGVTQTPKHLITATGQRVTLRCSPRSGDLSVYWYQQSLDQGLQFLIQYYNGEERAKGNILERFSAQQFPDLHSELNLSSLELGDSALYFCASSLGLAGSGEQFFGPGTRLTVL.

This rearrangement joins TRBV5-1 to TRBJ1-2, with TRBD1 matching over 7 bases. This CDR3 contains 15 residues. With 4 bases clipped from V and 4 bases from J, the junction kept 10 bases outside the gene matches. In germline, CDR1 is SGHRS, CDR2 YFSETQ. CDR3 in DNA: TGCGCCAGCAGCCCCACAGGGGCACCACTCTATGGCTACACCTTC. Its protein is CASSPTGAPLYGYTF.

This clone was seen just once. This chain joins TRBV18 and TRBJ1-6; 7 bases match TRBD1. The V gene end was trimmed by 6 bases and the J gene end by 5 bases; junction bases not matched to a gene: 13. CDR1 and CDR2 (germline): KGHSH, LQKENI. The CDR3 spans 17 residues. The CDR3: CASSFTGTELNNSPLHF. The CDR3 bases are TGTGCCAGCTCGTTTACCGGGACAGAGTTGAATAATTCACCCCTCCACTTT.

This CDR3 reads CASSQDPYNEQFF. In DNA, the CDR3 is TGTGCCAGCAGCCAAGATCCATACAATGAGCAGTTCTTC. This chain links TRBV3-1 (or the pseudogene TRBV3-2) with TRBJ2-1; no clear D gene. Trimming stripped 0 bases from V and 4 bases from J, with 4 bases between. The CDR3 spans 13 residues. Per germline, CDR1 LGHDT and CDR2 YNNKEL (reference sequence).